The T cell receptor (beta chain) under discussion was sequenced for a study of shared clonotypes between healthy human individuals. V trimming: 2 bases; J trimming: 0 bases; junction bases outside the gene matches: 7. CDR1 is SQVTM, CDR2 ANQGSEA, per germline. CDR3 length equals 15 residues. As originally analysed: Filtering differed, since immunoSEQ gave only junction sequences and no quality scores. Data came from immunoSEQ multiplex PCR; TCRdb stores just in-frame clones and leaves some out. The DNA was the basis for D and trimming; V, J and clone size are from that table. The sample has 2,500,000 or so clones; 85% to 95% are singletons. This clone was recorded once. Its antigen is not identified. Broader study findings: Non-shared clonotypes were found to have lower generation probabilities than the clonotypes that were shared by all four of the sorted-subset donors.

The chain is built from TRBV29-1 and TRBJ2-7, with 7 bases matching TRBD1. The sequencing sample was made of naive CD4+ T cells sorted from blood. Subset meaning: CD45RA+ positively selected. This clonotype was sampled from a man between 18 and 35 years old in good health. The CDR3 DNA reads as TGCAGCGTTGAAATGGCACAGGGGTCCTCCTACGAGCAGTACTTC. It specifies CSVEMAQGSSYEQYF.